This T cell receptor (beta chain) was identified during a study of CXCR3-negative and CXCR3-positive naive CD8 T cells. This CDR3 is 15 amino acids long. Germline V CDR1 and CDR2: MNHEY, SVGEGT. With UMI labels, 5' RACE was used to prepare the TRB cDNA libraries. TCRdb re-called the 5' RACE reads and catalogs CDR3 proteins one per entry, DNA excluded. The sample table includes about 6,600 distinct CDR3 sequences. This clonotype ranks as medium-sized in terms of frequency. Its antigen is as yet unknown. Sorting yielded triplicates of 300,000 cells for each CD8+ T cell subset. Phenotypically, naive CD8+ T cells corresponded to CD45RO-CCR7+CD27+CD95-. General study findings and limits: CXCR3-positive naive cells had more hydrophobic TRB CDR3s than CXCR3-negative naive cells. Diversity in memory CD8+ cells fell much lower than the comparably high levels seen in both naive subsets.

The material sequenced was naive CXCR3- CD8+ T cells from blood. Subset described: CD45RO-CCR7+CD27+CD95- naive CD8+ T cells lacking CXCR3 (TNR3-). The J gene is TRBJ2-1, the V gene TRBV6-2 or TRBV6-3; TCRdb's D call of TRBD2 is untestable without DNA. The source of this sequence is a human donor in good health. Some clones in this sample may be carry-over from other donors' samples. The CDR3 reads CASSTSGRAVNEQFF.